This T cell receptor (beta chain) was found in a study of tumor-infiltrating lymphocytes in localized non-small cell lung cancer. Findings and caveats of the study: Different pieces of the same tissue were used for each assay.

As for this clone: Its antigen is unidentified.

Clones were read by immunoSEQ multiplex PCR, and TCRdb kept only the in-frame ones, dropping some. The sample carries 8,000 to 10,000 clones, about 78% recorded once. The germline gives CDR1 SGDLS, CDR2 YYNGEE. Losses at the gene ends were 7 bases for V and 2 bases for J; bases not matched to a gene: 6. The CDR3 is 14 residues long. Sequenced: lung tumor tissue. This receptor was identified in a human donor with non-small cell lung cancer. This chain uses TRBV9 with TRBJ2-1, with 7 bases fitting TRBD1. The CDR3 DNA is TGTGCCAGCGCCCGGGACAGCACCTACAATGAGCAGTTCTTC. Translating gives CASARDSTYNEQFF.